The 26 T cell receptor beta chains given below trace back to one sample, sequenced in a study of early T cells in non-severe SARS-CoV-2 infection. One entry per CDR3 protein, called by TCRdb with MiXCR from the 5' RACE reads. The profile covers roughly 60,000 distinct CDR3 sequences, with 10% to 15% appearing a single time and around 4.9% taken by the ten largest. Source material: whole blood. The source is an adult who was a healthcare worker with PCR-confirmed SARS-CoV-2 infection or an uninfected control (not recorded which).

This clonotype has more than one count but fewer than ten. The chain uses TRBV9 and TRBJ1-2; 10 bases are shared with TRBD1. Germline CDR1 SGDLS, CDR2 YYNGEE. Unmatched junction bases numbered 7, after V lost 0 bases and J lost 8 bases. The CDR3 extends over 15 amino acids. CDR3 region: CASSVEGQGRRGYTF. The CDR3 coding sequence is TGTGCCAGCAGCGTAGAGGGACAGGGGCGACGCGGCTACACCTTC.

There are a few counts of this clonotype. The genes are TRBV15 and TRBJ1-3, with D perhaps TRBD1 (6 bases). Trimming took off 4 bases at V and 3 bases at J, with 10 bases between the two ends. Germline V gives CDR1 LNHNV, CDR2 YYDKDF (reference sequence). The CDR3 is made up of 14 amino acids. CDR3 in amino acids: CATSTTGFGNTIYF. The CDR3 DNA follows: TGTGCCACCAGCACTACAGGGTTTGGAAACACCATATATTTT.

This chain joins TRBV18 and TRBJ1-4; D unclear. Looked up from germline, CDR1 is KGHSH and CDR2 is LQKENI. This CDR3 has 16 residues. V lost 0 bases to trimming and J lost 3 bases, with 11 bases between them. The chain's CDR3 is CASSPPRGRANEKLFF. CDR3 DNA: TGTGCCAGCTCACCACCGCGGGGAAGGGCTAATGAAAAACTGTTTTTT.

The DNA for the CDR3 is TGTGCCAGCAGCTTATACGACTCCTACAATGAGCAGTTCTTC. It is translated as CASSLYDSYNEQFF. This chain connects TRBV7-9 to TRBJ2-1; D remains ambiguous. The V end was cut by 2 bases, the J end by 0 bases, with 5 bases between. This CDR3 region has 14 residues. Germline V CDR1 and CDR2: SEHNR, FQNEAQ (reference sequence).

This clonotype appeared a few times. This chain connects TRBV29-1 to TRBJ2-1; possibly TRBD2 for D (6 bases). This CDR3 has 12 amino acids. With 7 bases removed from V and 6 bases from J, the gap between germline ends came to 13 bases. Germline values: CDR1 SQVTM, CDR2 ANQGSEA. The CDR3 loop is CSANRDFNEQFF. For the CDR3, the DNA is TGCAGCGCCAACCGGGACTTCAATGAGCAGTTCTTC.

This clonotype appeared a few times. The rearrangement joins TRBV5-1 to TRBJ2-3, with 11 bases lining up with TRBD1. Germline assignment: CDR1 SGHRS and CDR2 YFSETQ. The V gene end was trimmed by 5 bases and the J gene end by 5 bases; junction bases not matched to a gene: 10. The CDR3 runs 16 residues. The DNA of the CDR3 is TGCGCCAGCAGAGCTGGGACAGGGGGTTTGATAGATACGCAGTATTTT. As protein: CASRAGTGGLIDTQYF.

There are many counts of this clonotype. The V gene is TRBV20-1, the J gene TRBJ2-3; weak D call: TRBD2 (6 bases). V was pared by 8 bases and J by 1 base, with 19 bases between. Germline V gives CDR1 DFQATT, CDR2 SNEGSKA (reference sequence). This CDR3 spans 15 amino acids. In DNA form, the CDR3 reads TGCAGTCCCTACGGATTAGCGGTCCGCACAGATACGCAGTATTTT. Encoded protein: CSPYGLAVRTDTQYF.

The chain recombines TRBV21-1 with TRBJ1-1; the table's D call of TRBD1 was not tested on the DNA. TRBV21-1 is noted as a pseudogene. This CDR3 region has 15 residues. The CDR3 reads CASSRGKGSNTEAFF. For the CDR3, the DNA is TGTGCCAGCAGCAGGGGGAAGGGCTCGAACACTGAAGCTTTCTTT.

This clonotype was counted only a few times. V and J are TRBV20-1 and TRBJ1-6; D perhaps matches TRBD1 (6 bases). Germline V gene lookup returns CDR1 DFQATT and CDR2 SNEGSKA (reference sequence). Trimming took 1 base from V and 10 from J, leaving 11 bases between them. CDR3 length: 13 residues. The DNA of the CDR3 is TGCAGTGCTAGAGGTGCAGGGGACTCACCCCTCCACTTT. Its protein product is CSARGAGDSPLHF.

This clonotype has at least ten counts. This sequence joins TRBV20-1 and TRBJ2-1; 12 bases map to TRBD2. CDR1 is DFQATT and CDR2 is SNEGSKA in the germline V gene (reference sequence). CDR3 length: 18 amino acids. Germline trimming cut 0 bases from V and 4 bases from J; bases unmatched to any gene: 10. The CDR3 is CSARDRLAGGLKYNEQFF. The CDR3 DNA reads TGCAGTGCTAGAGATAGGCTAGCGGGAGGGCTAAAGTACAATGAGCAGTTCTTC.

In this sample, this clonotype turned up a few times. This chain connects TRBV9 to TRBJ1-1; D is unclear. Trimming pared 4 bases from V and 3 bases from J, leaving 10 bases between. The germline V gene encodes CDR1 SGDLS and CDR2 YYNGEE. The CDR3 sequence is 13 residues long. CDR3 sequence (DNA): TGTGCCAGCAGCTCCCAGACGTACACTGAAGCTTTCTTT. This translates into CASSSQTYTEAFF.

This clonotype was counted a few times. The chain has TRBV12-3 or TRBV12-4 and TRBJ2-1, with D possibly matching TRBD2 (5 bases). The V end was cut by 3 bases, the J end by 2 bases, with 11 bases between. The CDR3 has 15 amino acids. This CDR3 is CASSLDSATYNEQFF. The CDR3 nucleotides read TGTGCCAGCAGTTTGGACTCTGCGACCTACAATGAGCAGTTCTTC.

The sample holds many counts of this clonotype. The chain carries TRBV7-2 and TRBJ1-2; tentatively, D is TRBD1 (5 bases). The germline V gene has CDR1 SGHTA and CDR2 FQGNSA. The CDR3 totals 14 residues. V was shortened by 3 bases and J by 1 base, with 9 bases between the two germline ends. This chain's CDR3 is CASSFARVNYGYTF. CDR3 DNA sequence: TGTGCCAGCAGCTTCGCCAGGGTTAACTATGGCTACACCTTC. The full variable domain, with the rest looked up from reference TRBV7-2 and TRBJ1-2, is GAGVSQSPSNKVTEKGKDVELRCDPISGHTALYWYRQSLGQGLEFLIYFQGNSAPDKSGLPSDRFSAERTGGSVSTLTIQRTQQEDSAVYLCASSFARVNYGYTFGSGTRLTVV.

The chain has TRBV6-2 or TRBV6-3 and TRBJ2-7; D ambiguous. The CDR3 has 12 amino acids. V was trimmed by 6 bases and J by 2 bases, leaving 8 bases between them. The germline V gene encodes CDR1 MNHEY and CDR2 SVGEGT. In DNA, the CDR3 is TGTGCCAGCAGGACCTCGGCCTACGAGCAGTACTTC. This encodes CASRTSAYEQYF.

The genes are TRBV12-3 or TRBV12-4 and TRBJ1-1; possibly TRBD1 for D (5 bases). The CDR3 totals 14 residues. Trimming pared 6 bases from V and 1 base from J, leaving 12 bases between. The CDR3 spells CASRRRDPNTEAFF. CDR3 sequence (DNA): TGTGCCAGCAGACGCAGGGACCCGAACACTGAAGCTTTCTTT.

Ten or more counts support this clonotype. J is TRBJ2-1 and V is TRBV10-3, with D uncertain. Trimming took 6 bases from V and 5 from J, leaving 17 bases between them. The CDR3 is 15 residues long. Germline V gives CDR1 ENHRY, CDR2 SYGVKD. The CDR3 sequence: CAIRPQRPSDNEQFF. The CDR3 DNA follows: TGTGCCATCAGACCCCAAAGACCAAGTGACAATGAGCAGTTCTTC.

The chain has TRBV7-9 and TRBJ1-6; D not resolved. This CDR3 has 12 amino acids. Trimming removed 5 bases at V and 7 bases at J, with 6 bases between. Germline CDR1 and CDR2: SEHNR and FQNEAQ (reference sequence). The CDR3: CASSPPNSPLHF. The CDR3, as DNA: TGTGCCAGCAGCCCCCCGAATTCACCCCTCCACTTT.

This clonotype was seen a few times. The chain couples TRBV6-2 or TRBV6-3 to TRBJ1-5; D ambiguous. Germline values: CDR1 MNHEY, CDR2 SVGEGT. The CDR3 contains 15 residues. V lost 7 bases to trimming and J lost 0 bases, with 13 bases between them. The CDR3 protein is CASTGGDYSNQPQHF. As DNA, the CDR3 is TGTGCCAGCACGGGCGGAGACTATAGCAATCAGCCCCAGCATTTT.

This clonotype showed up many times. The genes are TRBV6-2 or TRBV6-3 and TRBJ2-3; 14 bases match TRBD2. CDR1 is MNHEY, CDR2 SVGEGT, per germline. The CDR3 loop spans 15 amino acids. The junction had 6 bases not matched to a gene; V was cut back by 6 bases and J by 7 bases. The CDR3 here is CASRPGLAGENTQYF. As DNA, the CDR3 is TGTGCCAGCAGACCGGGACTAGCGGGAGAGAATACGCAGTATTTT.

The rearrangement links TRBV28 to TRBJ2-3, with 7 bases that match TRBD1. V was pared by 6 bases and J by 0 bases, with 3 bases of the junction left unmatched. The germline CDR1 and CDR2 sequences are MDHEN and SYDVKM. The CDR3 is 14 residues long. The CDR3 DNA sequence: TGTGCCAGCAGCCGGGACAGTAGCACAGATACGCAGTATTTT. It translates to CASSRDSSTDTQYF.

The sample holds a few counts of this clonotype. The CDR3 bases are TGTGCCAGCTCACCCCGACAGGGCAATGAGCAGTTCTTC. Amino acid sequence: CASSPRQGNEQFF. The chain links TRBV18 to TRBJ2-1; TRBD1 matches at 7 bases. This CDR3 is 13 amino acids long. Germline CDR1 KGHSH, CDR2 LQKENI. Losses at the gene ends were 3 bases for V and 6 bases for J; bases not matched to a gene: 2.

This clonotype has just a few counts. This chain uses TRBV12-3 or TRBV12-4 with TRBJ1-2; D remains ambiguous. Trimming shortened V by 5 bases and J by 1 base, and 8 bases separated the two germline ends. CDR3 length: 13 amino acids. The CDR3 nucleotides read TGTGCCAGCAGTCACGGGGTTAACTATGGCTACACCTTC. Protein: CASSHGVNYGYTF.

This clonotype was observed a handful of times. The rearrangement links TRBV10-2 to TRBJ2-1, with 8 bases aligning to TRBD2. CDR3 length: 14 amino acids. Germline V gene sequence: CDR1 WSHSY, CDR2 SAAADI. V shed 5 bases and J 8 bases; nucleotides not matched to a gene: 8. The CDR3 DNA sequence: TGCGCCAGCAGTTTGGGACTAGGGGATCATGAGCAGTTCTTC. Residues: CASSLGLGDHEQFF.

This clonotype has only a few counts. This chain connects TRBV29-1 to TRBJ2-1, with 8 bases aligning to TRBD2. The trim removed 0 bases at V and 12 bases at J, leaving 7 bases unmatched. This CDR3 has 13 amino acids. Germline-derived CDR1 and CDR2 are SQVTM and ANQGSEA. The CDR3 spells CSVEEGYREGQFF. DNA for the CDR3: TGCAGCGTTGAAGAGGGTTATCGGGAGGGGCAGTTCTTC.

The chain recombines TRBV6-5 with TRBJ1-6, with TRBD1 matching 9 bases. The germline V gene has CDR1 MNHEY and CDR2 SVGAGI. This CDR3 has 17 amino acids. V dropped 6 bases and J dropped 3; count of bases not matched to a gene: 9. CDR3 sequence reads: CASSMNPGQGYNSPLHF. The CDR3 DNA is TGTGCCAGCAGCATGAATCCGGGACAGGGCTATAATTCACCCCTCCACTTT.

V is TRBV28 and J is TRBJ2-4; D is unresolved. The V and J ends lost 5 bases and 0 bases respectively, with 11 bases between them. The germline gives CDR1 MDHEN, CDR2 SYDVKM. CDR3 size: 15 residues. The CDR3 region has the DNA TGTGCCAGCAGTCCCCTTGGTATAGCCAAAAACATTCAGTACTTC. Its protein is CASSPLGIAKNIQYF. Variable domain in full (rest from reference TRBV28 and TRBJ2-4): DVKVTQSSRYLVKRTGEKVFLECVQDMDHENMFWYRQDPGLGLRLIYFSYDVKMKEKGDIPEGYSVSREKKERFSLILESASTNQTSMYLCASSPLGIAKNIQYFGAGTRLSVL.